The 23 T cell receptor beta chains below were found in one sample sequenced in a study of shared clonotypes between healthy human individuals. Produced via immunoSEQ multiplex PCR; TCRdb's table is partial and in-frame only. The sample consists of roughly 2.4 million clones, about 94% of them appearing once. The sample consisted of naive CD4+ T cells sorted from blood. Stated subset: CD45RA+ positively selected. These receptors originate from a man aged 18 to 30 in good health.

V gene TRBV7-9 combines with J gene TRBJ2-3, with 9 bases lining up with TRBD1. In germline, CDR1 is SEHNR, CDR2 FQNEAQ (reference sequence). The CDR3 covers 15 residues. V lost 2 bases to trimming and J lost 4 bases; unmatched junction nucleotides: 4. The chain's CDR3 is CASSLTDRGADTQYF. The CDR3 bases are TGTGCCAGCAGCTTAACGGACAGGGGAGCAGATACGCAGTATTTT.

The rearrangement uses TRBV11-2 and TRBJ2-7, with 10 bases aligning to TRBD1. Per the germline V gene, CDR1 is SGHAT and CDR2 is FQNNGV. CDR3 length: 14 residues. The trim removed 3 bases at V and 5 bases at J, leaving 4 bases unmatched. The DNA of the CDR3 is TGTGCCAGCAGCTTGGCCGGGACAGGGGACGAGCAGTACTTC. It translates to CASSLAGTGDEQYF.

This clone was found once. The chain carries TRBV9 and TRBJ1-6, with 10 nucleotides matching TRBD1. The CDR3 length is 16 residues. Germline loops: CDR1 SGDLS, CDR2 YYNGEE. The V segment lost 3 bases and the J segment 7 bases; nucleotides outside the gene matches: 7. In DNA, the CDR3 is TGTGCCAGCAGCGCTGGGGGGGGACAGGGGAATTCACCCCTCCACTTT. This sequence encodes CASSAGGGQGNSPLHF.

This chain links TRBV2 with TRBJ2-5; 9 nucleotides align to TRBD2. Germline CDR1 SNHLY, CDR2 FYNNEI. V dropped 4 bases and J dropped 2; count of bases not matched to a gene: 5. The CDR3 contains 15 residues. The chain's CDR3 is CASSGASGAQETQYF. The CDR3 DNA reads TGTGCCAGCAGTGGGGCTAGCGGGGCACAAGAGACCCAGTACTTC.

The gene calls are TRBV5-1 and TRBJ1-4; TRBD1 matches at 8 bases. V dropped 1 base and J dropped 5; count of bases not matched to a gene: 7. Germline V gene lookup returns CDR1 SGHRS and CDR2 YFSETQ. The CDR3 is made up of 16 amino acids. The chain's CDR3 is CASSLTGGSINEKLFF. The DNA for the CDR3 is TGCGCCAGCAGCTTGACAGGGGGAAGTATCAATGAAAAACTGTTTTTT.

This clone was counted a single time. The same CDR3 can be traced to other DNA sequences in this sample. The chain links TRBV28 to TRBJ2-7; possible D gene TRBD2, 5 bases. V shed 7 bases and J shed 3 bases, with 7 bases lying between them. Germline lookup yields CDR1 MDHEN and CDR2 SYDVKM. The CDR3 is 11 residues long. The CDR3 is CASTRGYEQYF. CDR3 coding DNA: TGTGCCAGCACCCGGGGCTACGAGCAGTACTTC.

As regards this clone: Additional DNA sequences in this sample encode the identical CDR3. The chain combines TRBV4-1 with TRBJ2-3; D is ambiguous. Germline values: CDR1 MGHRA, CDR2 YSYEKL. Trimming stripped 1 base from V and 0 bases from J, with 2 bases between. The CDR3 is 13 amino acids. The CDR3, as DNA: TGCGCCAGCAGCCAAGCAAGCACAGATACGCAGTATTTT. This codes for CASSQASTDTQYF.

V gene TRBV29-1 combines with J gene TRBJ2-7, with TRBD2 identical over 8 bases. V was clipped by 6 bases and J by 7 bases; unmatched bases: 23. Germline V gives CDR1 SQVTM, CDR2 ANQGSEA. CDR3 length equals 17 residues. CDR3 in DNA: TGCAGCGTGTCGGGGGGGGTGGCGACAGTCACTAGCCGGGAGCAGTACTTC. Protein product: CSVSGGVATVTSREQYF.

This clone was observed a single time. This chain uses TRBV9 with TRBJ2-1, with TRBD2 matching over 7 bases. CDR1 is SGDLS, CDR2 YYNGEE, per germline. The length of the CDR3 is 16 residues. V trimming: 0 bases; J trimming: 8 bases; junction bases outside the gene matches: 11. CDR3 bases: TGTGCCAGCAGCGTAGCGGGCGGGAGTAGAGCGGATGAGCAGTTCTTC. It is translated as CASSVAGGSRADEQFF. Full variable domain (rest looked up from reference TRBV9 and TRBJ2-1): DSGVTQTPKHLITATGQRVTLRCSPRSGDLSVYWYQQSLDQGLQFLIQYYNGEERAKGNILERFSAQQFPDLHSELNLSSLELGDSALYFCASSVAGGSRADEQFFGPGTRLTVL.

The chain is built from TRBV28 and TRBJ2-5; possible D gene TRBD1, 6 bases. The CDR3 contains 14 residues. The germline V gene encodes CDR1 MDHEN and CDR2 SYDVKM. V was trimmed by 5 bases and J by 2 bases, leaving 12 bases between them. Written as DNA, the CDR3 is TGTGCCAGCAGTCCGATCGGACAGCAAGAGACCCAGTACTTC. Protein product: CASSPIGQQETQYF.

The chain combines TRBV7-9 with TRBJ2-1; 9 bases agree with TRBD1. This CDR3 has 12 amino acids. Germline loops: CDR1 SEHNR, CDR2 FQNEAQ (reference sequence). V shed 5 bases and J 14 bases; nucleotides not matched to a gene: 7. The CDR3 is CASSRPGTGKFF. The CDR3 DNA reads as TGTGCCAGCAGCAGGCCCGGGACAGGGAAGTTCTTC. Together with reference TRBV7-9 and TRBJ2-1, the CDR3 gives the full variable domain: DTGVSQNPRHKITKRGQNVTFRCDPISEHNRLYWYRQTLGQGPEFLTYFQNEAQLEKSRLLSDRFSAERPKGSFSTLEIQRTEQGDSAMYLCASSRPGTGKFFGPGTRLTVL.

The chain links TRBV19 to TRBJ1-1; 7 positions match TRBD1. From germline, CDR1 is LNHDA and CDR2 SQIVND (reference sequence). This CDR3 comprises 13 residues. Trimming cost V 4 bases and J 5 bases; bases outside gene matches: 4. CDR3 residues: CASSTQGRTEAFF. For the CDR3, the DNA is TGTGCCAGTAGTACACAGGGGAGGACTGAAGCTTTCTTT.

V gene TRBV5-1 combines with J gene TRBJ2-7, with a tentative D call TRBD1 (6 bases). The CDR3 runs to 13 residues. Germline loops: CDR1 SGHRS, CDR2 YFSETQ. Trimming stripped 1 base from V and 3 bases from J, with 8 bases between. The CDR3 nucleotides are TGCGCCAGCAGCTTGCAGGGGCTCTACGAGCAGTACTTC. This sequence encodes CASSLQGLYEQYF.

The chain recombines TRBV9 with TRBJ2-7; 14 nucleotides agree with TRBD2. There are 15 residues in the CDR3. J was trimmed by 6 bases and V by 4 bases; bases with no gene match: 6. Germline V gene lookup returns CDR1 SGDLS and CDR2 YYNGEE. CDR3 sequence reads: CASSPGGTSGGEQYF. In DNA form, the CDR3 reads TGTGCCAGCAGCCCCGGAGGGACTAGCGGGGGCGAGCAGTACTTC.

The chain couples TRBV10-3 to TRBJ1-4, with TRBD1 matching over 7 bases. This CDR3 comprises 15 residues. The germline V gene encodes CDR1 ENHRY and CDR2 SYGVKD. The V segment lost 3 bases and the J segment 3 bases; nucleotides outside the gene matches: 4. CDR3 loop: CAISERDSPNEKLFF. In nucleotides, the CDR3 is TGTGCCATCAGTGAACGGGACAGTCCTAATGAAAAACTGTTTTTT.

In the case of this clone: The sample carries other DNA sequences with the same CDR3. This sequence joins TRBV5-4 and TRBJ2-5, with 8 bases matching TRBD1. This CDR3 is 14 amino acids long. Germline CDR1 and CDR2: SGHNT and YYREEE (reference sequence). The V segment lost 4 bases and the J segment 2 bases; nucleotides outside the gene matches: 4. In DNA form, the CDR3 reads TGTGCCAGCAGCCTCGGACAGGGACAAGAGACCCAGTACTTC. This sequence encodes CASSLGQGQETQYF.

V usage is TRBV18 and J usage is TRBJ1-5; 7 bases are a match to TRBD1. Germline loops: CDR1 KGHSH, CDR2 LQKENI. The CDR3 runs to 15 residues. The J segment lost 7 bases and the V segment lost 3 bases, leaving 9 bases of the junction unmatched. The CDR3 DNA sequence: TGTGCCAGCTCACCCGAAGGGGGCGCCGGGCAGCCCCAGCATTTT. The encoded protein is CASSPEGGAGQPQHF.

The genes are TRBV6-1 and TRBJ1-2, with D unclear. The V end lost 3 bases, the J end lost 4 bases, and 12 bases lay between the germline ends. The CDR3 is 14 amino acids. The germline V gene encodes CDR1 MNHNS and CDR2 SASEGT. CDR3 in amino acids: CASSDPGLPYGYTF. Here the CDR3 DNA reads TGTGCCAGCAGTGATCCGGGGTTACCCTATGGCTACACCTTC.

J is TRBJ2-3 and V is TRBV28; possible D gene TRBD1, 6 bases. Germline V lookup: CDR1 MDHEN, CDR2 SYDVKM. V shed 1 base and J shed 2 bases, with 13 bases lying between them. The CDR3 length is 16 residues. CDR3 sequence (DNA): TGTGCCAGCAGTTTATTGGGACAAAGGATCACAGATACGCAGTATTTT. Its translation is CASSLLGQRITDTQYF. The complete variable domain, with remaining parts taken from reference TRBV28 and TRBJ2-3, reads DVKVTQSSRYLVKRTGEKVFLECVQDMDHENMFWYRQDPGLGLRLIYFSYDVKMKEKGDIPEGYSVSREKKERFSLILESASTNQTSMYLCASSLLGQRITDTQYFGPGTRLTVL.

The CDR3 sequence: CASTGTSGANYGYTF. CDR3 nucleotide sequence: TGTGCCAGCACCGGGACTTCTGGGGCTAACTATGGCTACACCTTC. The chain recombines TRBV7-9 with TRBJ1-2, with a weak D call TRBD1 (5 bases). The V gene lost 7 bases and the J gene lost 0 bases, with 15 bases spanning the gap. Germline V gene sequence: CDR1 SEHNR, CDR2 FQNEAQ (reference sequence). This CDR3 has 15 amino acids.

The chain has TRBV5-1 and TRBJ1-2; unclear D gene. V was shortened by 5 bases and J by 2 bases, with 13 bases between the two germline ends. The germline CDR1 and CDR2 sequences are SGHRS and YFSETQ. This CDR3 is 14 amino acids long. CDR3 sequence: CASSDTPANYGYTF. The CDR3 nucleotides are TGCGCCAGCAGTGACACCCCGGCGAACTATGGCTACACCTTC.

This rearrangement joins TRBV30 to TRBJ2-1, with D hard to call. The germline V gene has CDR1 GTSNPN and CDR2 SVGIG (reference sequence). The V end lost 2 bases, the J end lost 8 bases, and 13 bases lay between the germline ends. The CDR3 extends over 13 amino acids. The CDR3 coding sequence is TGTGCCTGGAGTCGCGAATTACGGGATGAGCAGTTCTTC. This codes for CAWSRELRDEQFF.

This clone was detected only once. This chain joins TRBV5-1 and TRBJ2-5; 7 bases match TRBD1. The germline gives CDR1 SGHRS, CDR2 YFSETQ. The CDR3 has 14 residues. J was trimmed by 5 bases and V by 1 base; bases with no gene match: 5. The CDR3 DNA follows: TGCGCCAGCAGCTTGACAGGGGCCGGGGAGACCCAGTACTTC. The encoded protein is CASSLTGAGETQYF.